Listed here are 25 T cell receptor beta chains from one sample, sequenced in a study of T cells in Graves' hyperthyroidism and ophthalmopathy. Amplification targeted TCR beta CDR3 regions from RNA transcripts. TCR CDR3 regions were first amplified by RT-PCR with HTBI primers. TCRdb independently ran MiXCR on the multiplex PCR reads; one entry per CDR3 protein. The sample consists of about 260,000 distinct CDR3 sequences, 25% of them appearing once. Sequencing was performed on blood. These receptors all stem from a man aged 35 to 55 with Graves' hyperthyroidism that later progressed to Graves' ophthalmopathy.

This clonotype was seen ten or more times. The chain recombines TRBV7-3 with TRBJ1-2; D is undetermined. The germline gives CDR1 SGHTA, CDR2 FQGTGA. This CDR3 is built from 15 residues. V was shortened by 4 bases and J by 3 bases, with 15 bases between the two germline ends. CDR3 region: CASSSNAPLDYGYTF. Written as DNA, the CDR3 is TGTGCCAGCAGCTCGAATGCCCCGTTGGACTATGGCTACACCTTC.

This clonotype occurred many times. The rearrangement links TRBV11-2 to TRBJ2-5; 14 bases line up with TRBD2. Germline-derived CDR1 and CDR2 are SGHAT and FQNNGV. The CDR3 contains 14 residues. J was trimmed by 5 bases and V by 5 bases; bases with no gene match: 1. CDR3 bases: TGTGCCAGCAGCGGGACTAGCGGGAGTGAGACCCAGTACTTC. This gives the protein CASSGTSGSETQYF.

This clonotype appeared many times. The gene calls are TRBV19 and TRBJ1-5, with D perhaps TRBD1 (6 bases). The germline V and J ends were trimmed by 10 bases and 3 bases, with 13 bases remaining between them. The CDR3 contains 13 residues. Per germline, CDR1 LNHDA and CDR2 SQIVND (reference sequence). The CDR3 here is CATTGTNNQPQHF. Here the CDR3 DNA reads TGTGCCACTACCGGGACAAACAATCAGCCCCAGCATTTT.

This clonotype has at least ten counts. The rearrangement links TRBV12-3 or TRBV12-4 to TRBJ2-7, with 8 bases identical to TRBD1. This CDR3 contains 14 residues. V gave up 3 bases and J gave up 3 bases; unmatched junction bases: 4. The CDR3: CASSFLDRGYEQYF. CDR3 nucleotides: TGTGCCAGCAGTTTCCTCGACAGGGGCTACGAGCAGTACTTC.

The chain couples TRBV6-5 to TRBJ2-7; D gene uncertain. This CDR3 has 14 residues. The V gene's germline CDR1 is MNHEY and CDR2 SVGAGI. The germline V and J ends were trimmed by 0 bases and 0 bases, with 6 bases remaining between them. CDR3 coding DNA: TGTGCCAGCAGTTACTCGGCGAGCTCCTACGAGCAGTACTTC. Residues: CASSYSASSYEQYF.

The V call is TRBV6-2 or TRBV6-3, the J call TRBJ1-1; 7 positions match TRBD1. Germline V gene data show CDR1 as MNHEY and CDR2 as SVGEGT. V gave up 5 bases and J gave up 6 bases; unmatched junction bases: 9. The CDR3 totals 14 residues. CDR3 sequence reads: CASSPHDRVAEAFF. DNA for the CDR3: TGTGCCAGCAGTCCCCACGACAGGGTGGCTGAAGCTTTCTTT.

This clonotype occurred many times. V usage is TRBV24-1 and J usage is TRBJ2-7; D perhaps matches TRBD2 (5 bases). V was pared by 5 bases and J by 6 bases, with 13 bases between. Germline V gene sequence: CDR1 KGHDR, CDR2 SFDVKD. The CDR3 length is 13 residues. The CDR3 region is CATSAGSWGEQYF. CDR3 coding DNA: TGTGCCACCAGTGCGGGATCTTGGGGCGAGCAGTACTTC.

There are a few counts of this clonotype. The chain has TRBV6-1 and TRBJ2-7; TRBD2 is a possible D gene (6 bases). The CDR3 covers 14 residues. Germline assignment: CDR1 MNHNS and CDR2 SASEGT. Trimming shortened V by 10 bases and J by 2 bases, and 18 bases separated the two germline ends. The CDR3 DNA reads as TGTGCCACCAGGGAGGCGGAGACCCCCTACGAGCAGTACTTC. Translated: CATREAETPYEQYF.

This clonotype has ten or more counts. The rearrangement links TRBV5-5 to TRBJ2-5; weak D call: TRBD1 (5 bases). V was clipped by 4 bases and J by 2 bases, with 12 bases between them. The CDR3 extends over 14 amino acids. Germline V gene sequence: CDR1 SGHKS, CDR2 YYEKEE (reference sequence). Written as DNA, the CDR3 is TGTGCCAGCAGCACCGGACATACACAAGAGACCCAGTACTTC. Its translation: CASSTGHTQETQYF.

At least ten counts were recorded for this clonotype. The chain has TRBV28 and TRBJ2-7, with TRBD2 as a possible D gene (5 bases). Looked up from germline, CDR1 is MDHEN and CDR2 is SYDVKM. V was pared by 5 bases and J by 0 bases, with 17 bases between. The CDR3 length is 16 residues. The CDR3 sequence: CASSPNRGLFSYEQYF. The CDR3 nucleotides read TGTGCCAGCAGTCCGAATCGGGGTTTGTTCTCCTACGAGCAGTACTTC.

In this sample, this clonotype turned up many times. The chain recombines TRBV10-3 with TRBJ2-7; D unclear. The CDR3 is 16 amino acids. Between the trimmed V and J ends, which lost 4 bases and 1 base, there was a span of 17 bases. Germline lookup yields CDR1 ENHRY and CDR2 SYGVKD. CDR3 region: CAISGKVGLLSYEQYF. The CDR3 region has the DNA TGTGCCATCAGTGGAAAAGTCGGCCTCCTTTCCTACGAGCAGTACTTC.

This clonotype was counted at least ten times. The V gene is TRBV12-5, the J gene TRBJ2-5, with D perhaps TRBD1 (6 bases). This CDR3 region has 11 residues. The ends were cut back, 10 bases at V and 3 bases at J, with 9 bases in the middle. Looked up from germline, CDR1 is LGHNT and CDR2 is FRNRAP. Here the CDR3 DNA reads TGTGCTACCGCAGGGGAAGAGACCCAGTACTTC. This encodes CATAGEETQYF.

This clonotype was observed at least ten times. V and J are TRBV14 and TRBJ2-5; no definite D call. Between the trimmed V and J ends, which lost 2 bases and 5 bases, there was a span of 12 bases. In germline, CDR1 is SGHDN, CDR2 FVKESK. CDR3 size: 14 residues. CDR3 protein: CASSQMEGYETQYF. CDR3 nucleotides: TGTGCCAGCAGCCAAATGGAAGGGTATGAGACCCAGTACTTC.

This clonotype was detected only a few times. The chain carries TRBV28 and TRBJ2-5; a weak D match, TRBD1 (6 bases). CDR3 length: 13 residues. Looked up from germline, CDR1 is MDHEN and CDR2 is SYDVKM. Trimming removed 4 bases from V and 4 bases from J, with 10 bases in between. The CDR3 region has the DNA TGTGCCAGCAGTTCTACGGACAGAGAGACCCAGTACTTC. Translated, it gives CASSSTDRETQYF.

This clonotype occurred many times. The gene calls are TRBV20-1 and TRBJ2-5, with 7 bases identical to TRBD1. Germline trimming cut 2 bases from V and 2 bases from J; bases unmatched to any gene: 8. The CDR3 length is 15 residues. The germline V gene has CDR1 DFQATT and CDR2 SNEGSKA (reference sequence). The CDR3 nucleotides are TGCAGTGCTAGACCCGGCCCGGGACAGCAAGAGACCCAGTACTTC. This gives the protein CSARPGPGQQETQYF.

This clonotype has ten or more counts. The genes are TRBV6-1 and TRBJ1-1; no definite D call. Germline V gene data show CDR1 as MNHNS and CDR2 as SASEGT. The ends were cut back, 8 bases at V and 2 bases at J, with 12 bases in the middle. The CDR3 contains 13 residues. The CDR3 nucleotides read TGTGCCAGCTCCCTTCCGGCAAACACTGAAGCTTTCTTT. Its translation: CASSLPANTEAFF.

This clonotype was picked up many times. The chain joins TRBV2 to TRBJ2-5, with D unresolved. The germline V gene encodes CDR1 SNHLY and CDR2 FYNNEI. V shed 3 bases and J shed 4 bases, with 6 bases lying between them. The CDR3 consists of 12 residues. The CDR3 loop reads CASSEIGETQYF. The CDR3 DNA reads TGTGCCAGCAGTGAGATCGGAGAGACCCAGTACTTC.

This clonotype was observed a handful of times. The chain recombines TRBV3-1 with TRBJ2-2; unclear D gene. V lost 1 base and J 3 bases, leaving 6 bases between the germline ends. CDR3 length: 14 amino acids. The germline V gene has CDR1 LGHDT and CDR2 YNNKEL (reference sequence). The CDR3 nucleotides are TGTGCCAGCAGCCAAGCCCCGGACACCGGGGAGCTGTTTTTT. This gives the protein CASSQAPDTGELFF.

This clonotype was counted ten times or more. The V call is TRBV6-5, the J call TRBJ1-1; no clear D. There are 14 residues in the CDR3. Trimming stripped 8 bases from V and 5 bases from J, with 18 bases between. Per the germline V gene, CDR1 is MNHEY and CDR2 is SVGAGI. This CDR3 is CASRMGGPGTEAFF. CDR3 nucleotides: TGTGCCAGCCGGATGGGTGGGCCGGGGACTGAAGCTTTCTTT.

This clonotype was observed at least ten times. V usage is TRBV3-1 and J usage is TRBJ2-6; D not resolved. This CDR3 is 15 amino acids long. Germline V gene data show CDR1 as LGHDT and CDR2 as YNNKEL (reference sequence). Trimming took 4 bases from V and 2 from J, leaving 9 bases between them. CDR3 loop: CASSLSGAGANVLTF. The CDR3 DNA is TGTGCCAGCAGCCTCTCTGGGGCTGGGGCCAACGTCCTGACTTTC.

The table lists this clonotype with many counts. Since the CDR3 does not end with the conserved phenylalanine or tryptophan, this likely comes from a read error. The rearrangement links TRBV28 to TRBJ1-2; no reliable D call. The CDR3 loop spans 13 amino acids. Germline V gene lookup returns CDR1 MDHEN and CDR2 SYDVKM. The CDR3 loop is CVSSRKTRGGYTL. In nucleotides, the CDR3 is TGTGTCAGCTCAAGAAAAACCCGGGGTGGCTACACCCTC.

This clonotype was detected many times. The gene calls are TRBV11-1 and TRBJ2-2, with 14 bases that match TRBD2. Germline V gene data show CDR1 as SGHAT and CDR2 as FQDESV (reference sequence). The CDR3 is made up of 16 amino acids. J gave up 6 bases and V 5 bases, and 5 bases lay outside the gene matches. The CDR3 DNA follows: TGTGCCAGCAGCCCAGGACTAGCGGGAGGTTCCGGGGAGCTGTTTTTT. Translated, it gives CASSPGLAGGSGELFF.

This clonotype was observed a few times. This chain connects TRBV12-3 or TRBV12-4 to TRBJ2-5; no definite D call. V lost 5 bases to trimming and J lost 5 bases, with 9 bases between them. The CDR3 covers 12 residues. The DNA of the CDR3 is TGTGCCAGCAGTCACGAAAGGGAGACCCAGTACTTC. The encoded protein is CASSHERETQYF.

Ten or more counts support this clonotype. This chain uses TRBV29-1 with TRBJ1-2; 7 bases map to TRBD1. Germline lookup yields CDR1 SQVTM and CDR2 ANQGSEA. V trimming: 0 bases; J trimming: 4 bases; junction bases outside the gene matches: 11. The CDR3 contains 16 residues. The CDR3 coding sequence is TGCAGCGTTGAAGATCTTATGACAGGGAGTGGCTATGGCTACACCTTC. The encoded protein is CSVEDLMTGSGYGYTF.

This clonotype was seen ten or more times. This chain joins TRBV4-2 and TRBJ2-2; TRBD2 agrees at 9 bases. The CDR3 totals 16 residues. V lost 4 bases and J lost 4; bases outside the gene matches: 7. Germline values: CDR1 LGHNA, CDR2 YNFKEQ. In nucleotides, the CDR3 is TGTGCCAGCAGCCCCTACGGTAGCGGGGGCACCGGGGAGCTGTTTTTT. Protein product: CASSPYGSGGTGELFF.